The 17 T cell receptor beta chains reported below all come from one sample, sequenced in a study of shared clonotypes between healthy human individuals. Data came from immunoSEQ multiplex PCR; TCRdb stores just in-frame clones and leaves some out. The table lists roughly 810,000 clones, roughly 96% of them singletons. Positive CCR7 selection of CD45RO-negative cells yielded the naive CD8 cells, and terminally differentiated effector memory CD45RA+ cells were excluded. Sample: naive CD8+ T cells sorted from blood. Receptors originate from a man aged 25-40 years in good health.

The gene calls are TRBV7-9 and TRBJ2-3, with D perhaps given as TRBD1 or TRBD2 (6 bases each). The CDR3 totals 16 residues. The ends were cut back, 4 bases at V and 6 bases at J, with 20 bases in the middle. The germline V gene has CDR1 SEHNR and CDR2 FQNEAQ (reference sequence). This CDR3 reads CASSSQRGGPRDTQYF. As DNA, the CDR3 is TGTGCCAGCAGCTCTCAACGTGGGGGGCCGCGTGATACGCAGTATTTT.

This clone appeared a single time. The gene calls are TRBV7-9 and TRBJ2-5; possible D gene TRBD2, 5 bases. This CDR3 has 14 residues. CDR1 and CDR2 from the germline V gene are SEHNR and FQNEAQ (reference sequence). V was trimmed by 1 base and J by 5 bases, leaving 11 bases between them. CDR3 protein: CASSLDHGGETQYF. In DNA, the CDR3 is TGTGCCAGCAGCTTAGACCATGGCGGGGAGACCCAGTACTTC.

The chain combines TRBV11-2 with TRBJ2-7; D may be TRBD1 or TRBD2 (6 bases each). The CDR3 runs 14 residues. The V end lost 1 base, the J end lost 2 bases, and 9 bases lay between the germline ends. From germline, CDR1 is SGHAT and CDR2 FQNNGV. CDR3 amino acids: CASSLGGDTYEQYF. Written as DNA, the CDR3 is TGTGCCAGCAGCTTAGGGGGGGACACCTACGAGCAGTACTTC.

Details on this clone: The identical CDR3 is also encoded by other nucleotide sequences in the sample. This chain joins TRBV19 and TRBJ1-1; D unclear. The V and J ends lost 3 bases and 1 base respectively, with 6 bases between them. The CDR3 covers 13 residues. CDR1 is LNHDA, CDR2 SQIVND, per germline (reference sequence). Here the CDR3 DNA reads TGTGCCAGTAGTATGGGCCGGAACACTGAAGCTTTCTTT. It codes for CASSMGRNTEAFF.

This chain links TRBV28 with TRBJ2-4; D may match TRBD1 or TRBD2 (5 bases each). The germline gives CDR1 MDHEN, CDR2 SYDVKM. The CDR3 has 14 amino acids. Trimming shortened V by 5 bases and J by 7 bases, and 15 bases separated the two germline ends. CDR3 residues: CASSHKAWGNIQYF. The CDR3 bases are TGTGCCAGCAGTCACAAAGCCTGGGGGAACATTCAGTACTTC.

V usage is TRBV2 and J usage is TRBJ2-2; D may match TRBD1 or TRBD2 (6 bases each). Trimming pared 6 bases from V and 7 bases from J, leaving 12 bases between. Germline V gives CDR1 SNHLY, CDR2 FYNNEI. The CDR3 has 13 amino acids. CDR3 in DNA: TGTGCCAGCAGACGGGGGCTCCTCGGGGAGCTGTTTTTT. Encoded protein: CASRRGLLGELFF.

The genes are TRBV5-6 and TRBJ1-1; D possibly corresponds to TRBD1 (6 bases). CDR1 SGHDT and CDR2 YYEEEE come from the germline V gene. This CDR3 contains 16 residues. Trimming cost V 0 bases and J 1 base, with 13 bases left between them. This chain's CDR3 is CASSLASQGSNTEAFF. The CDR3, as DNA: TGTGCCAGCAGCTTGGCAAGCCAGGGGTCGAACACTGAAGCTTTCTTT.

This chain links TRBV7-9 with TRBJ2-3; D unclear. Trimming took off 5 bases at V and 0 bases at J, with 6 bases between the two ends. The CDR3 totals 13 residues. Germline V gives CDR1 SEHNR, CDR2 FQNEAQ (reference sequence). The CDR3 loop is CASSGTSTDTQYF. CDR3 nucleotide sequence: TGTGCCAGCAGCGGCACTAGCACAGATACGCAGTATTTT.

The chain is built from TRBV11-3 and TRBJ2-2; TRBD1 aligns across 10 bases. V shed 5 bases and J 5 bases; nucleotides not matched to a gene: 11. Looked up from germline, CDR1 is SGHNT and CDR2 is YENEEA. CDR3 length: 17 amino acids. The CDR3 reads CASSGKWDRGLTGELFF. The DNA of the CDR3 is TGTGCCAGCAGCGGAAAATGGGACAGGGGCCTAACCGGGGAGCTGTTTTTT.

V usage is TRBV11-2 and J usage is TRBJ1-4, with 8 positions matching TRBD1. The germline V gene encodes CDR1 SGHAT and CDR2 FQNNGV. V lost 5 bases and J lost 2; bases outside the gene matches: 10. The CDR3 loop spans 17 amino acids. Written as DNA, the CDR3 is TGTGCCAGCAGCCGAGGGCACAGGGGGGTTACTAATGAAAAACTGTTTTTT. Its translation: CASSRGHRGVTNEKLFF.

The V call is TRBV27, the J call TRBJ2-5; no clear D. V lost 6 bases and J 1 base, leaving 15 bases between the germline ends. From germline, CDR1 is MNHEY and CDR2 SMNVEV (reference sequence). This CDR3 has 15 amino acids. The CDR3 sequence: CASRIDGTVQETQYF. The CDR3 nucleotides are TGTGCCAGCAGGATTGATGGAACGGTCCAAGAGACCCAGTACTTC.

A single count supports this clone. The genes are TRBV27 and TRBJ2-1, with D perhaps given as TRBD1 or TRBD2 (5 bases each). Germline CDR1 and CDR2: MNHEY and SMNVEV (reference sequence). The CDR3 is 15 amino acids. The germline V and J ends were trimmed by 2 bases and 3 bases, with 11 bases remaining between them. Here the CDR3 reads CASSLVQGRYNEQFF. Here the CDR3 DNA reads TGTGCCAGCAGTTTAGTCCAGGGACGCTACAATGAGCAGTTCTTC.

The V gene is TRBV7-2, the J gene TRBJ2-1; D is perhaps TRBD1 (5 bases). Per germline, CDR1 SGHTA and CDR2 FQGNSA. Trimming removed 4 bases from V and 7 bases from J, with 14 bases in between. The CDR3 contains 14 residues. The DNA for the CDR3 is TGTGCCAGCAGCTACTTGGGAAAGGGGAATGAGCAGTTCTTC. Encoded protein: CASSYLGKGNEQFF.

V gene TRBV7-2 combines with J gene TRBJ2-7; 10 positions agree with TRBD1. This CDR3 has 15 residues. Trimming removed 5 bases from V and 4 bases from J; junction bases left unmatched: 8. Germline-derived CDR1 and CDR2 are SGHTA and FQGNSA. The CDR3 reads CASSRPGTGEYEQYF. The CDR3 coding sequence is TGTGCCAGCAGCCGGCCCGGGACAGGGGAGTACGAGCAGTACTTC.

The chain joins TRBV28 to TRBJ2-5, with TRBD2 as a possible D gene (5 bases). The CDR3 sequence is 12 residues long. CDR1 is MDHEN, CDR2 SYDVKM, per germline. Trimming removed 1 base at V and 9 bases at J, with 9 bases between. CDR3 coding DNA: TGTGCCAGCAGTTTATTCGGCGGGTCCCAGTACTTC. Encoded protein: CASSLFGGSQYF.

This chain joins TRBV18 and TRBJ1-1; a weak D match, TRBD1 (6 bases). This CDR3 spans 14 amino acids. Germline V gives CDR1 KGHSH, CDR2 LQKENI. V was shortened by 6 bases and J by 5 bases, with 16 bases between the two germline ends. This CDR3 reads CASSQQGYGTEAFF. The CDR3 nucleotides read TGTGCCAGCTCCCAACAGGGATATGGGACTGAAGCTTTCTTT.

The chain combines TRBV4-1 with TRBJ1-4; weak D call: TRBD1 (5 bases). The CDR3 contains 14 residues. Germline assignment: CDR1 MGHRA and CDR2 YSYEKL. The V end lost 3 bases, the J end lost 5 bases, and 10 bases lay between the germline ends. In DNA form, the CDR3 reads TGCGCCAGCAGCCAGGGGGGTTGGAATGAAAAACTGTTTTTT. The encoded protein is CASSQGGWNEKLFF.